A single sample gave rise to the 16 T cell receptor beta chains below, sequenced in a study of memory CD4+ T cells and cytomegalovirus serostatus. The assay was immunoSEQ multiplex PCR, and TCRdb's table has in-frame clones only and misses some. The sample yields about 57,000 clones, under 80% seen once. Single viable CD3+CD4+CD8-CD45RO+ cells were sorted as the memory CD4+ T cells. The sequencing sample was made of memory CD4+ T cells from blood. The source is an adult in good health and CMV-seronegative.

The chain uses TRBV19 and TRBJ2-3, with D perhaps matching TRBD2 (5 bases). Germline V gene sequence: CDR1 LNHDA, CDR2 SQIVND (reference sequence). Trimming removed 3 bases at V and 0 bases at J, with 7 bases between. The CDR3 contains 14 residues. The CDR3 coding sequence is TGTGCCAGTAGTATTGACTATAGCACAGATACGCAGTATTTT. Its translation is CASSIDYSTDTQYF.

The chain links TRBV5-4 to TRBJ1-4; D is uncertain. V lost 4 bases and J lost 7, with 14 bases in between. CDR3 size: 14 residues. Germline V gives CDR1 SGHNT, CDR2 YYREEE (reference sequence). CDR3 protein: CASSRGLSGEKLFF. CDR3 nucleotide sequence: TGTGCCAGCAGCCGGGGTCTCTCGGGTGAAAAACTGTTTTTT. The full variable domain, its missing parts supplied by reference TRBV5-4 and TRBJ1-4, is ETGVTQSPTHLIKTRGQQVTLRCSSQSGHNTVSWYQQALGQGPQFIFQYYREEENGRGNFPPRFSGLQFPNYSSELNVNALELDDSALYLCASSRGLSGEKLFFGSGTQLSVL.

The V and J genes are TRBV28 and TRBJ2-6; D unclear. CDR3 length: 17 residues. The V gene's germline CDR1 is MDHEN and CDR2 SYDVKM. V was shortened by 1 base and J by 0 bases, with 10 bases between the two germline ends. The CDR3 coding sequence is TGTGCCAGCAGTTTATACGGGTTCCTCTCTGGGGCCAACGTCCTGACTTTC. Its protein product is CASSLYGFLSGANVLTF.

This chain joins TRBV5-1 and TRBJ1-5; D perhaps matches TRBD1 (5 bases). CDR1 SGHRS and CDR2 YFSETQ come from the germline V gene. Trimming took off 3 bases at V and 4 bases at J, with 14 bases between the two ends. The length of the CDR3 is 15 residues. This chain's CDR3 is CASSYGAGPNQPQHF. The CDR3 nucleotides read TGCGCCAGCAGCTATGGGGCAGGCCCAAATCAGCCCCAGCATTTT.

V gene TRBV5-5 combines with J gene TRBJ1-5, with D unresolved. Between the trimmed V and J ends, which lost 2 bases and 4 bases, there was a span of 4 bases. The CDR3 extends over 12 amino acids. The germline CDR1 and CDR2 sequences are SGHKS and YYEKEE (reference sequence). For the CDR3, the DNA is TGTGCCAGCAGCTTCGATAATCAGCCCCAGCATTTT. This translates into CASSFDNQPQHF. Looking up the rest from reference TRBV5-5 and TRBJ1-5 gives the full variable domain: DAGVTQSPTHLIKTRGQQVTLRCSPISGHKSVSWYQQVLGQGPQFIFQYYEKEERGRGNFPDRFSARQFPNYSSELNVNALLLGDSALYLCASSFDNQPQHFGDGTRLSIL.

This CDR3 reads CASSADFLPLKNIQYF. The CDR3 region has the DNA TGTGCCAGCAGCGCCGACTTCCTACCCCTCAAAAACATTCAGTACTTC. The chain is built from TRBV11-2 and TRBJ2-4, with D unclear. CDR1 is SGHAT, CDR2 FQNNGV, per germline. CDR3 length: 16 residues. Deletions cut 5 bases from V and 3 bases from J, with 17 bases between.

This clone was counted once. The chain couples TRBV6-5 to TRBJ2-1, with D possibly matching TRBD2 (6 bases). Germline loops: CDR1 MNHEY, CDR2 SVGAGI. The CDR3 contains 16 residues. V was trimmed by 0 bases and J by 2 bases, leaving 11 bases between them. CDR3 sequence reads: CASSYSGSGAYNEQFF. The CDR3 region has the DNA TGTGCCAGCAGTTACTCGGGTAGCGGAGCCTACAATGAGCAGTTCTTC.

This chain uses TRBV28 with TRBJ1-1; tentative D call: TRBD1 (5 bases). Germline V CDR1 and CDR2: MDHEN, SYDVKM. Trimming left V 7 bases short and J 4 bases short, with 13 bases between. CDR3 length equals 13 residues. CDR3 coding DNA: TGTGCCAGCATCACGGGACCCGGCACTGAAGCTTTCTTT. Its translation: CASITGPGTEAFF.

V is TRBV10-3 and J is TRBJ2-5; 8 nucleotides align to TRBD2. V dropped 10 bases and J dropped 2; count of bases not matched to a gene: 9. Germline-derived CDR1 and CDR2 are ENHRY and SYGVKD. This CDR3 has 14 residues. The CDR3 loop reads CATNSGSWQETQYF. The CDR3 DNA sequence: TGTGCCACCAACAGCGGGAGTTGGCAAGAGACCCAGTACTTC.

The rearrangement uses TRBV9 and TRBJ1-2, with 7 nucleotides matching TRBD1. Trimming took 3 bases from V and 2 from J; bases not matched to a gene: 19. The CDR3 totals 19 residues. CDR1 is SGDLS and CDR2 is YYNGEE in the germline V gene. The CDR3: CASSAHQKNRGTGNYGYTF. CDR3 DNA: TGTGCCAGCAGCGCCCACCAGAAAAACAGGGGTACCGGGAACTATGGCTACACCTTC.

V and J are TRBV27 and TRBJ2-2, with D tentatively TRBD1 (5 bases). Trimming pared 6 bases from V and 5 bases from J, leaving 13 bases between. Germline V gives CDR1 MNHEY, CDR2 SMNVEV (reference sequence). The CDR3 spans 14 residues. The CDR3 DNA is TGTGCCAGCAGCCTTGGGGCAAGAACCGGGGAGCTGTTTTTT. Its translation: CASSLGARTGELFF.

The rearrangement joins TRBV19 to TRBJ1-3; D perhaps matches TRBD1 (5 bases). CDR1 is LNHDA, CDR2 SQIVND, per germline (reference sequence). This CDR3 contains 15 residues. V shed 3 bases and J shed 1 base, with 10 bases lying between them. The CDR3 coding sequence is TGTGCCAGTAGTATTTCCGAGGGGTCTGGAAACACCATATATTTT. Translated, it gives CASSISEGSGNTIYF.

This clone was observed a handful of times. This chain connects TRBV2 to TRBJ2-1; D remains unclear. The germline V and J ends were trimmed by 8 bases and 2 bases, with 10 bases remaining between them. Germline CDR1 reads SNHLY; CDR2 reads FYNNEI. The CDR3 is 13 amino acids. The CDR3 nucleotides are TGTGCCAGCGTCGGAGAGACCTACAATGAGCAGTTCTTC. Protein: CASVGETYNEQFF.

The rearrangement links TRBV11-2 to TRBJ1-2; maybe TRBD1 (6 bases). This CDR3 has 15 amino acids. CDR1 and CDR2 (germline): SGHAT, FQNNGV. The V end was cut by 3 bases, the J end by 5 bases, with 16 bases between. The chain's CDR3 is CASSLVTGEGYGYTF. The CDR3 nucleotides read TGTGCCAGCAGCTTGGTGACAGGAGAGGGATATGGCTACACCTTC.

The rearrangement uses TRBV7-2 and TRBJ2-7; D assignment may be TRBD1 or TRBD2 (5 bases each). The CDR3 covers 13 residues. V was pared by 5 bases and J by 6 bases, with 14 bases between. Looked up from germline, CDR1 is SGHTA and CDR2 is FQGNSA. The CDR3 DNA follows: TGTGCCAGCAGCCTAACCGGGGCGGGCGAGCAGTACTTC. This codes for CASSLTGAGEQYF.

V and J are TRBV16 and TRBJ1-1; D remains ambiguous. CDR1 KGHSY and CDR2 FQNENV come from the germline V gene. V lost 2 bases to trimming and J lost 2 bases, with 9 bases between them. The CDR3 extends over 14 amino acids. CDR3 loop: CASSQGRGNTEAFF. The CDR3 DNA reads as TGTGCCAGCAGCCAAGGCCGGGGTAACACTGAAGCTTTCTTT.